The clone carrying this T cell receptor beta chain showed up many times. The source material, RNA transcripts, was used to amplify TCR beta CDR3 regions. The HTBI primer set drove a first-round RT-PCR of the TCR CDR3. Via MiXCR, TCRdb re-called the multiplex PCR reads, giving one row per CDR3 protein. Counted here are approximately 490,000 distinct CDR3 sequences, 22% occurring once; the ten biggest clones make up around 54%. In making diagnoses, clinical symptoms, serum thyroxine and TRAb, thyroid ultrasound and orbital computed tomography were all used. Germline trimming cut 4 bases from V and 4 bases from J; bases unmatched to any gene: 9. Germline loops: CDR1 SGHVS, CDR2 FQNEAQ. CDR3 length equals 16 residues. This sample is drawn from a study of T cells in Graves' hyperthyroidism and ophthalmopathy.

The receptor was derived from a woman aged 70 to 79 with Graves' ophthalmopathy. The material sequenced was blood. The rearrangement uses TRBV7-8 and TRBJ2-3; 9 nucleotides align to TRBD1. CDR3 coding DNA: TGTGCCAGCAGCTCGACCGGGACAGGGAGGTCAGATACGCAGTATTTT. Amino acid sequence: CASSSTGTGRSDTQYF. Filled out from reference TRBV7-8 and TRBJ2-3, the complete variable domain reads GAGVSQSPRYKVAKRGQDVALRCDPISGHVSLFWYQQALGQGPEFLTYFQNEAQLDKSGLPSDRFFAERPEGSVSTLKIQRTQQEDSAVYLCASSSTGTGRSDTQYFGPGTRLTVL.